A selection of T cell receptor beta chains follows, all from one sample in a study of identical twins. Via MiXCR, TCRdb re-called the 5' RACE reads, giving one row per CDR3 protein. The top ten clones hold around 1.6% of a sample with hundreds of thousands of distinct CDR3 sequences, around 12% of them seen once. These data were also reused for a study on yellow fever vaccine responses in identical twins.

Sequencing was performed on PBMCs. These receptors were obtained from a young woman in good health. The CDR3 runs from the conserved cysteine through the conserved F or W. D genes are given only for firm matches. The size of a clone is reported for some rows only, either as once, few or many, or as a class for expanded clones.

size: .; V: TRBV14; J: TRBJ1-1; D: .; DNA: TGTGCCAGCAGCCTTGGGACCCTAGGGTTGAACACTGAAGCTTTCTTT; CDR3: CASSLGTLGLNTEAFF
size: many; V: TRBV6-1; J: TRBJ2-1; D: TRBD1; DNA: TGTGCCACCAGGGAGGGACAGGGAGGACACAATGAGCAGTTCTTC; CDR3: CATREGQGGHNEQFF
size: .; V: TRBV20-1; J: TRBJ2-1; D: .; DNA: TGCAGTGCTAGAGGGCCCGAGCAGTTCTTC; CDR3: CSARGPEQFF
size: few; V: TRBV12-3/TRBV12-4; J: TRBJ1-3; D: .; DNA: TGTGCCAGCACCCTTGGGGGAGGTGGGGGCTCTGGAAACACCATATATTTT; CDR3: CASTLGGGGGSGNTIYF
size: few; V: TRBV28; J: TRBJ2-3; D: .; DNA: TGTGCCAGCCCCGGCGCTGACAGTCCCCGGGCAGATACGCAGTATTTT; CDR3: CASPGADSPRADTQYF
size: .; V: TRBV5-1; J: TRBJ2-7; D: TRBD1; DNA: TGCGCCAGCAGCTTGGCGGGACAGGGTGGGGCCGAGCAGTACTTC; CDR3: CASSLAGQGGAEQYF
size: few; V: TRBV7-9; J: TRBJ1-1; D: TRBD1; DNA: TGTGCCAGCAGCTTAGGGCCGACAGGGGCTGAAGCTTTCTTT; CDR3: CASSLGPTGAEAFF
size: few; V: TRBV7-6; J: TRBJ2-1; D: .; DNA: TGTGCCAGCAGCTTACGGATCTCTAGTAAGAATGAGCAGTTCTTC; CDR3: CASSLRISSKNEQFF
size: .; V: TRBV5-1; J: TRBJ2-5; D: .; DNA: TGCGCCAGCAGTCAGGGACGGACTCAAGAGACCCAGTACTTC; CDR3: CASSQGRTQETQYF
size: .; V: TRBV5-3; J: TRBJ2-7; D: .; DNA: TGTGCCGATAACTCCTACGAGCAGTACTTC; CDR3: CADNSYEQYF
size: .; V: TRBV7-9; J: TRBJ1-1; D: .; DNA: TGTGCCAGCAGGGGGGATTTGAACACTGAAGCTTTCTTT; CDR3: CASRGDLNTEAFF
size: .; V: TRBV3-1; J: TRBJ1-1; D: TRBD1; DNA: TGTGCCAGCAGCCACTCCGGGACAGGGTACACTGAAGCTTTCTTT; CDR3: CASSHSGTGYTEAFF
size: .; V: TRBV6-1; J: TRBJ1-3; D: .; DNA: TGTGCCAGCAGTCCGGACAGAACTGGAAACACCATATATTTT; CDR3: CASSPDRTGNTIYF
size: few; V: TRBV6-1; J: TRBJ2-1; D: TRBD1; DNA: TGTGCCAGCAGTGAAACCGGGACAGGGGGCAATGAGCAGTTCTTC; CDR3: CASSETGTGGNEQFF
size: .; V: TRBV3-1; J: TRBJ2-2; D: .; DNA: TGTGCCAGCAGCCAAAGATTGGACTTGTCCATGTCGAACACCGGGGAGCTGTTTTTT; CDR3: CASSQRLDLSMSNTGELFF
size: many; V: TRBV5-1; J: TRBJ2-4; D: .; DNA: TGCGCCAGCAGCCCAGTCCGGGATCCCAAAAACATTCAGTACTTC; CDR3: CASSPVRDPKNIQYF
size: .; V: TRBV2; J: TRBJ1-1; D: TRBD1; DNA: TGTGCCAGCAGTCGACAGGGTGCGGTGAACACTGAAGCTTTCTTT; CDR3: CASSRQGAVNTEAFF
size: few; V: TRBV5-1; J: TRBJ1-2; D: .; DNA: TGCGCCAGCAGCTTGGTAGACGACGTCTATGGCTACACCTTC; CDR3: CASSLVDDVYGYTF
size: many; V: TRBV6-1; J: TRBJ2-1; D: .; DNA: TGTGCCAGCAGTGAACCCCCCATTGGGAGTACTGAGCAGTTCTTC; CDR3: CASSEPPIGSTEQFF
size: .; V: TRBV6-1; J: TRBJ1-5; D: TRBD1; DNA: TGTGCCAGCAGTCGGGACAGGGTCTATAGCAATCAGCCCCAGCATTTT; CDR3: CASSRDRVYSNQPQHF
size: many; V: TRBV5-6; J: TRBJ2-5; D: .; DNA: TGTGCCAGCAGCTTATACCAGCAAGAGACCCAGTACTTC; CDR3: CASSLYQQETQYF
size: few; V: TRBV7-3; J: TRBJ2-1; D: .; DNA: TGTGCCAGCAGCAAGGGGGGCTCCGGTGAGCAGTTCTTC; CDR3: CASSKGGSGEQFF
size: .; V: TRBV19; J: TRBJ2-1; D: TRBD2; DNA: TGTGCCAGTAGTATCCCTAGTCCTAGCGGGAGAGGTAATGAGCAGTTCTTC; CDR3: CASSIPSPSGRGNEQFF
size: many; V: TRBV12-3/TRBV12-4; J: TRBJ1-5; D: .; DNA: TGTGCCAGCAGCCGAGGACATCCCCAGCATTTT; CDR3: CASSRGHPQHF
size: .; V: TRBV4-1; J: TRBJ2-7; D: .; DNA: TGCGCCAGCAGCCAAGGCGGGGACCCGAGCTCCTACGAGCAGTACTTC; CDR3: CASSQGGDPSSYEQYF